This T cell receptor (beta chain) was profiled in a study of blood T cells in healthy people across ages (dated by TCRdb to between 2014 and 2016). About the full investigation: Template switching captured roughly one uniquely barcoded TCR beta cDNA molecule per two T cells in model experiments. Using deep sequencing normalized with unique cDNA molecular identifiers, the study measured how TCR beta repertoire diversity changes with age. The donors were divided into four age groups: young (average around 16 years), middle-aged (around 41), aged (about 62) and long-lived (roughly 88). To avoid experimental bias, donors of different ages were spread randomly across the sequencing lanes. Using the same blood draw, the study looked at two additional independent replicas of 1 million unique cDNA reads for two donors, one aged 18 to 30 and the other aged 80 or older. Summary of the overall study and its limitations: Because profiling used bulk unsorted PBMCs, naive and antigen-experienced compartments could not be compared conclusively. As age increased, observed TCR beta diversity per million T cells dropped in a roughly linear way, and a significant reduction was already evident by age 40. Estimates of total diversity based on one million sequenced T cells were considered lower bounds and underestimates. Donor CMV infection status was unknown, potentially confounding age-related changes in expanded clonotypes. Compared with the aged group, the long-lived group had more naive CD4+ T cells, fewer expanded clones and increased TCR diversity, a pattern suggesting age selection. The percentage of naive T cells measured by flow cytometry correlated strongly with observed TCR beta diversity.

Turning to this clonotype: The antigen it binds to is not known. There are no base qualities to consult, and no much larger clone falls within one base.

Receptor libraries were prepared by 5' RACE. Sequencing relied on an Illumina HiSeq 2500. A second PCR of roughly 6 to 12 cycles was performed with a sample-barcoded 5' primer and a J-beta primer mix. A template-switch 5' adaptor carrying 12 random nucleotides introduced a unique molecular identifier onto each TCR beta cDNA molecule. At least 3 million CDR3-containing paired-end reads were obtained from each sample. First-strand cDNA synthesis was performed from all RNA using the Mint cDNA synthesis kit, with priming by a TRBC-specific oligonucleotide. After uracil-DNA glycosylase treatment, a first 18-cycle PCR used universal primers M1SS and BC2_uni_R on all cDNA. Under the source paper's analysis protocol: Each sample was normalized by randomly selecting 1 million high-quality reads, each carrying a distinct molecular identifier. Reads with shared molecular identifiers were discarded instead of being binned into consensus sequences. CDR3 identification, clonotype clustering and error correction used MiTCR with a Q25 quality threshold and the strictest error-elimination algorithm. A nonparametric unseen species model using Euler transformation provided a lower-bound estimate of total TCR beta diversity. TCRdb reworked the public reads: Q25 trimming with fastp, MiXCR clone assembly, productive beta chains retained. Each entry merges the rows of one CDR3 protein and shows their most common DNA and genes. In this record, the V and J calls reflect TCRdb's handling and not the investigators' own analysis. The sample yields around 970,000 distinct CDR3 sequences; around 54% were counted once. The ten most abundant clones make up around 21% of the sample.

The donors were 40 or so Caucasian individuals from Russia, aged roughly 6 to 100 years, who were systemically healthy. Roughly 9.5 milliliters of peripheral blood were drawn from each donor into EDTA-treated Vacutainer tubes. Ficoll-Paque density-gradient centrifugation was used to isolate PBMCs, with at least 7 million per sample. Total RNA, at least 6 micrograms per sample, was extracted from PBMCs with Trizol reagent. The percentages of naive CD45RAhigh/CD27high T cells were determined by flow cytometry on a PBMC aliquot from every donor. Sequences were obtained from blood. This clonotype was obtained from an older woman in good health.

The CDR3 protein is CASSEHSEQYF. The DNA reads TGTGCCAGCAGCGAACATAGCGAGCAGTACTTC. Here the chain combines TRBV7-2 and TRBJ2-7; no D segment can be confidently identified. Cut back by 5 bases and 6 bases, the V and J ends lie 8 bases apart. CDR1 and CDR2, looked up from the germline V gene, are SGHTA and FQGNSA. The cysteine opens and the phenylalanine closes a CDR3 of 11 amino acids. This entry keeps only the CDR3 DNA: 33 bases, framed from base 1.